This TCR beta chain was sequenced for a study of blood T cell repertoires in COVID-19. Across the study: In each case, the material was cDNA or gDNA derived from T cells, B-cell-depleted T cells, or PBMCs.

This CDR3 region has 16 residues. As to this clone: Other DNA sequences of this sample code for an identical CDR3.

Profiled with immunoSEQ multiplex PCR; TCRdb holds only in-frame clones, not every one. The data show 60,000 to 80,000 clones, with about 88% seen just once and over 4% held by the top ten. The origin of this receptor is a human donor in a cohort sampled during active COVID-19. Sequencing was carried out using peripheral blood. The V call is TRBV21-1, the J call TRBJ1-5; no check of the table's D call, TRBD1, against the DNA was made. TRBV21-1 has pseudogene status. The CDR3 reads CASSIKVTGTVQPQHF. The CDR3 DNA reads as TGTGCCAGCAGCATAAAAGTGACAGGGACGGTCCAGCCTCAGCATTTT.